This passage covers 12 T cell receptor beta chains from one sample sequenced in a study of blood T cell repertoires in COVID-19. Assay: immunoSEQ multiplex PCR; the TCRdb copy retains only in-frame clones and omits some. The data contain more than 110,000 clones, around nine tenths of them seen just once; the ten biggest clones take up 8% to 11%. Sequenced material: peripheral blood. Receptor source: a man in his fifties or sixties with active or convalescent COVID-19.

CDR3 loop: CASSFQQGVGYGYTF. The CDR3 DNA sequence: TGTGCCAGCAGTTTTCAACAGGGGGTTGGCTATGGCTACACCTTC. This chain joins TRBV28 and TRBJ1-2; 8 bases fit TRBD1. Losses at the gene ends were 3 bases for V and 4 bases for J; bases not matched to a gene: 7. The length of the CDR3 is 15 residues. Germline loops: CDR1 MDHEN, CDR2 SYDVKM.

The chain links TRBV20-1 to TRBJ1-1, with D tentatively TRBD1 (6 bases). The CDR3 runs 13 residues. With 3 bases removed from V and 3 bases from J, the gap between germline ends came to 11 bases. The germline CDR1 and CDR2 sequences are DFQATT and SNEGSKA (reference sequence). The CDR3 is CSASEGGDTEAFF. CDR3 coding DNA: TGCAGTGCTAGTGAGGGGGGTGACACTGAAGCTTTCTTT.

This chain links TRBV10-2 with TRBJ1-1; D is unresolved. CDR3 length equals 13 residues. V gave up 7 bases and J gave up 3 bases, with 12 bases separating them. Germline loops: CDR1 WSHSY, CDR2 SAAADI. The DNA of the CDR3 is TGCGCCAGCATCAGAGCGAAGGACACTGAAGCTTTCTTT. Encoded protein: CASIRAKDTEAFF.

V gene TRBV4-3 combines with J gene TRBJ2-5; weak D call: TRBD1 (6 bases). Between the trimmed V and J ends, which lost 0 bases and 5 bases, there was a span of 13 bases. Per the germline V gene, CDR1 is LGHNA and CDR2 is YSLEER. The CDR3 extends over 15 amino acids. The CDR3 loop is CASSQDLWGRETQYF. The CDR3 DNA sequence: TGCGCCAGCAGCCAAGATCTTTGGGGGCGGGAGACCCAGTACTTC.

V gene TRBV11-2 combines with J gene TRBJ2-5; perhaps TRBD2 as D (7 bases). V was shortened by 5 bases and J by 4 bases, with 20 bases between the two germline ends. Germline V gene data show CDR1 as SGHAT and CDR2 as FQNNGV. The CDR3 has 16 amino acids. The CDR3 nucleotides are TGTGCCAGCAGCCCAGGCGGGGGCCCGGAGGGAGAGACCCAGTACTTC. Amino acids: CASSPGGGPEGETQYF. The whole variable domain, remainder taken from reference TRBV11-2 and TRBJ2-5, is EAGVAQSPRYKIIEKRQSVAFWCNPISGHATLYWYQQILGQGPKLLIQFQNNGVVDDSQLPKDRFSAERLKGVDSTLKIQPAKLEDSAVYLCASSPGGGPEGETQYFGPGTRLLVL.

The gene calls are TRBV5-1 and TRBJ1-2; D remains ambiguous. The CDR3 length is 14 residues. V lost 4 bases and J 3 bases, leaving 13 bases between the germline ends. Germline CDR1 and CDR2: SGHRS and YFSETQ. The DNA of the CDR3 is TGCGCCAGCAGCCCCGGCCAGGTCCACTATGGCTACACCTTC. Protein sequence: CASSPGQVHYGYTF.

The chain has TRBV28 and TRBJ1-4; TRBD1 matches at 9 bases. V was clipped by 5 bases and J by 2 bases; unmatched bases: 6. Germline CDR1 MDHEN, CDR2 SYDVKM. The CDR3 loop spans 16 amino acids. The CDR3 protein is CASSPGTGTTNEKLFF. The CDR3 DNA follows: TGTGCCAGCAGTCCCGGGACAGGGACGACTAATGAAAAACTGTTTTTT. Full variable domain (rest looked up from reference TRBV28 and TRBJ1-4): DVKVTQSSRYLVKRTGEKVFLECVQDMDHENMFWYRQDPGLGLRLIYFSYDVKMKEKGDIPEGYSVSREKKERFSLILESASTNQTSMYLCASSPGTGTTNEKLFFGSGTQLSVL.

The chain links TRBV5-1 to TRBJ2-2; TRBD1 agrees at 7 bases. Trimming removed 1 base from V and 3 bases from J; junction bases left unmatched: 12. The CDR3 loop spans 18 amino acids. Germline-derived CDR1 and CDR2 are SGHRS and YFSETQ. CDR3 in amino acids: CASSLKPQGQIYTGELFF. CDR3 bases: TGCGCCAGCAGCTTGAAGCCCCAGGGACAGATTTACACCGGGGAGCTGTTTTTT.

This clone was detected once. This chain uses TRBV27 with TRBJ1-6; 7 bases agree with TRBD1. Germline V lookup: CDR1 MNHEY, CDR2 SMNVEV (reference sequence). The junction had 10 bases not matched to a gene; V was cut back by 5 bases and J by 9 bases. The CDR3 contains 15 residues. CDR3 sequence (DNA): TGTGCCAGCAGTCCCCGGCGGCAGGGGGGTTCACCCCTCCACTTT. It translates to CASSPRRQGGSPLHF.

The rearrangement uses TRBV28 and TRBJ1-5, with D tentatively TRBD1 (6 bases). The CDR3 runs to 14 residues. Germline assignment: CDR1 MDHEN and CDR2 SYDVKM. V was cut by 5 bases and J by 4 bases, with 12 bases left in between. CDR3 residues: CASSGTRGNQPQHF. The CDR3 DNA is TGTGCCAGCAGTGGGACAAGGGGAAATCAGCCCCAGCATTTT.

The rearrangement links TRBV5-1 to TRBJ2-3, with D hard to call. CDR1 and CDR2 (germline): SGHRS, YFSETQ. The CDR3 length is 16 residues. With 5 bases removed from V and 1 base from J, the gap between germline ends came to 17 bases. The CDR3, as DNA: TGCGCCAGCAGGATTGGTTTAGCAGTGGGCACAGATACGCAGTATTTT. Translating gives CASRIGLAVGTDTQYF. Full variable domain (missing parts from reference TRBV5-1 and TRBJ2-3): KAGVTQTPRYLIKTRGQQVTLSCSPISGHRSVSWYQQTPGQGLQFLFEYFSETQRNKGNFPGRFSGRQFSNSRSEMNVSTLELGDSALYLCASRIGLAVGTDTQYFGPGTRLTVL.

The CDR3 DNA is TGTGCCAGCTCACCCATCGGGACTGCCCGGGAGACCCAGTACTTC. Translating gives CASSPIGTARETQYF. The chain links TRBV18 to TRBJ2-5; tentative D call: TRBD2 (6 bases). The ends were cut back, 3 bases at V and 5 bases at J, with 16 bases in the middle. This CDR3 contains 15 residues. Germline V gene data show CDR1 as KGHSH and CDR2 as LQKENI.